These 30 T cell receptor beta chains came from one sample sequenced in a study of regulatory T cells in long-lasting Graves disease. Combining iRepertoire HTBI primers with Arm-PCR of CDR3 regions, the authors built TCR beta libraries. Using its own MiXCR run on the multiplex PCR reads, TCRdb lists one record per CDR3 protein. Found here are around 480,000 distinct CDR3 sequences, about 16% of them singletons; the top ten hold 12%. The time point denotes: newly diagnosed GD, antithyroid drugs for less than 3 months. From PBMCs, RNA was extracted and then used to make the TCR library. The sample was also linked to a second study, of T cells in Graves' hyperthyroidism and ophthalmopathy.

The sequencing used peripheral blood mononuclear cells (PBMCs), collected at new diagnosis, from a patient treated with antithyroid drugs. These receptors came from a man aged 35 to 55 with Graves disease.

The chain combines TRBV11-2 with TRBJ2-3; D remains ambiguous. The V and J ends lost 0 bases and 6 bases respectively, with 7 bases between them. The germline CDR1 and CDR2 sequences are SGHAT and FQNNGV. This CDR3 has 13 amino acids. The CDR3 nucleotides are TGTGCCAGCAGCTTAGATATTGAGGATACGCAGTATTTT. Encoded protein: CASSLDIEDTQYF.

The table lists this clonotype with a few counts. The rearrangement joins TRBV5-1 to TRBJ2-5; 8 bases agree with TRBD1. Germline V CDR1 and CDR2: SGHRS, YFSETQ. This CDR3 comprises 14 residues. With 5 bases clipped from V and 4 bases from J, the junction kept 7 bases outside the gene matches. In nucleotides, the CDR3 is TGCGCCAGCAGACTTACAGGGGGGCGAGAGACCCAGTACTTC. It translates to CASRLTGGRETQYF.

V is TRBV5-1 and J is TRBJ2-7; 7 bases fit TRBD1. Germline loops: CDR1 SGHRS, CDR2 YFSETQ. The V gene end was trimmed by 0 bases and the J gene end by 0 bases; junction bases not matched to a gene: 6. The CDR3 is 16 amino acids. CDR3 amino acids: CASSLVGRGNSYEQYF. The CDR3 DNA sequence: TGCGCCAGCAGCTTGGTCGGCAGGGGGAACTCCTACGAGCAGTACTTC.

This clonotype was observed many times. The rearrangement uses TRBV2 and TRBJ2-2; the D is unclear. The CDR3 loop spans 14 amino acids. Per the germline V gene, CDR1 is SNHLY and CDR2 is FYNNEI. V shed 0 bases and J shed 6 bases, with 8 bases lying between them. The CDR3 DNA is TGTGCCAGCAGTGAAGCGCTTGGGTCCGGGGAGCTGTTTTTT. It specifies CASSEALGSGELFF.

This clonotype was seen a few times. This chain uses TRBV7-3 with TRBJ2-3, with TRBD2 as a possible D gene (5 bases). The CDR3 spans 16 residues. The germline V gene has CDR1 SGHTA and CDR2 FQGTGA. With 1 base removed from V and 6 bases from J, the gap between germline ends came to 17 bases. The chain's CDR3 is CASSLMGPGQRDTQYF. The CDR3 DNA follows: TGTGCCAGCAGCTTAATGGGCCCCGGGCAGCGGGATACGCAGTATTTT.

The chain combines TRBV7-2 with TRBJ2-5; TRBD1 aligns across 7 bases. V lost 3 bases to trimming and J lost 1 base; unmatched junction nucleotides: 2. The CDR3 has 14 residues. The germline V gene has CDR1 SGHTA and CDR2 FQGNSA. CDR3 residues: CASSFWDSQETQYF. For the CDR3, the DNA is TGTGCCAGCAGCTTTTGGGACAGCCAAGAGACCCAGTACTTC.

This clonotype showed up many times. The rearrangement links TRBV2 to TRBJ2-1, with 12 bases aligning to TRBD2. V lost 6 bases and J lost 9; bases outside the gene matches: 9. Germline V gene data show CDR1 as SNHLY and CDR2 as FYNNEI. CDR3 length equals 15 residues. The CDR3 spells CASSSLAGGVIEQFF. CDR3 DNA: TGTGCCAGCAGCTCCCTAGCGGGAGGGGTCATTGAGCAGTTCTTC. Combining the CDR3 with reference TRBV2 and TRBJ2-1 gives the whole variable domain EPEVTQTPSHQVTQMGQEVILRCVPISNHLYFYWYRQILGQKVEFLVSFYNNEISEKSEIFDDQFSVERPDGSNFTLKIRSTKLEDSAMYFCASSSLAGGVIEQFFGPGTRLTVL.

This clonotype was seen ten or more times. This chain links TRBV24-1 with TRBJ2-3; 8 bases are shared with TRBD1. The germline V gene encodes CDR1 KGHDR and CDR2 SFDVKD. Unmatched junction bases numbered 5, after V lost 4 bases and J lost 3 bases. CDR3 length: 15 residues. The CDR3 DNA follows: TGTGCCACCAGTGAGAGGACAGGGATTACAGATACGCAGTATTTT. It encodes CATSERTGITDTQYF.

Worth noting for this clonotype: This sequence may be a read error, since a much larger clone differs from it by one base. In this CDR3 the conserved last residue, phenylalanine or tryptophan, is missing, so a read error is likely. The genes are TRBV20-1 and TRBJ2-5, with TRBD1 identical over 9 bases. Germline assignment: CDR1 DFQATT and CDR2 SNEGSKA (reference sequence). The CDR3 contains 14 residues. V lost 3 bases, J lost 5 bases, and 7 bases stayed unmatched. The DNA for the CDR3 is TGCAGTGCTAGTAGGACAGGGGACGGGGAGACCCAGTACTCC. Its translation: CSASRTGDGETQYS.

This clonotype was recorded at least ten times. This chain joins TRBV5-1 and TRBJ2-5; TRBD1 aligns across 7 bases. Trimming at V came to 3 bases and at J to 2 bases, leaving 7 bases not matched to a gene. CDR3 size: 15 residues. CDR1 is SGHRS and CDR2 is YFSETQ in the germline V gene. For the CDR3, the DNA is TGCGCCAGCAGCTCCAACAGGGGCGGGCAAGAGACCCAGTACTTC. Its translation: CASSSNRGGQETQYF.

This clonotype was counted a few times. This chain uses TRBV25-1 with TRBJ2-6; D might be TRBD1 (5 bases). The V and J ends lost 3 bases and 0 bases respectively, with 9 bases between them. This CDR3 has 16 residues. Germline V lookup: CDR1 MGHDK, CDR2 SYGVNS. CDR3 loop: CASSDTGFSGANVLTF. The CDR3 DNA sequence: TGTGCCAGCAGTGATACAGGTTTCTCTGGGGCCAACGTCCTGACTTTC.

This clonotype was detected ten times or more. The rearrangement links TRBV7-2 to TRBJ2-7; TRBD1 aligns across 9 bases. The CDR3 has 16 residues. From germline, CDR1 is SGHTA and CDR2 FQGNSA. V lost 2 bases and J lost 3; bases outside the gene matches: 8. The CDR3 DNA sequence: TGTGCCAGCAGCTTAACCCTGGGACAGGGCCTCTACGAGCAGTACTTC. This sequence encodes CASSLTLGQGLYEQYF.

This clonotype appeared many times. The chain links TRBV5-1 to TRBJ1-1; D uncertain. Trimming took 4 bases from V and 4 from J, leaving 11 bases between them. From germline, CDR1 is SGHRS and CDR2 YFSETQ. The CDR3 is 13 residues long. The CDR3 region is CASSGVLSTEAFF. As DNA, the CDR3 is TGCGCCAGCAGCGGGGTGTTGAGCACTGAAGCTTTCTTT. The whole variable domain, filled in from reference TRBV5-1 and TRBJ1-1, reads KAGVTQTPRYLIKTRGQQVTLSCSPISGHRSVSWYQQTPGQGLQFLFEYFSETQRNKGNFPGRFSGRQFSNSRSEMNVSTLELGDSALYLCASSGVLSTEAFFGQGTRLTVV.

This clonotype was seen at least ten times. A junction boundary mismatches the germline segment, possibly from a read error. The chain carries TRBV24-1 and TRBJ2-5; D could derive from TRBD1 or TRBD2 (6 bases each). In germline, CDR1 is KGHDR, CDR2 SFDVKD. The CDR3 runs to 17 residues. This CDR3 is CATSDSPMTGGGETQYF. CDR3 nucleotide sequence: TGTGCCACCAGCGATTCCCCAATGACAGGAGGGGGAGAGACCCAGTACTTC.

CDR3: CSATGTSGDTQYF. CDR3 in DNA: TGCAGTGCTACAGGGACTAGCGGCGATACGCAGTATTTT. This chain joins TRBV20-1 and TRBJ2-3, with 11 bases identical to TRBD2. This CDR3 region has 13 residues. The ends lost 4 bases at V and 6 bases at J; junction bases unmatched: 3. Germline V gene sequence: CDR1 DFQATT, CDR2 SNEGSKA (reference sequence).

This clonotype was detected many times. The genes are TRBV18 and TRBJ2-1, with 8 bases lining up with TRBD2. The CDR3 runs 14 residues. Trimming removed 11 bases from V and 2 bases from J; junction bases left unmatched: 8. Germline V gene sequence: CDR1 KGHSH, CDR2 LQKENI. Here the CDR3 reads CAGRAGVPYNEQFF. CDR3 bases: TGTGCCGGACGAGCGGGAGTCCCCTACAATGAGCAGTTCTTC. Full variable domain (missing parts from reference TRBV18 and TRBJ2-1): NAGVMQNPRHLVRRRGQEARLRCSPMKGHSHVYWYRQLPEEGLKFMVYLQKENIIDESGMPKERFSAEFPKEGPSILRIQQVVRGDSAAYFCAGRAGVPYNEQFFGPGTRLTVL.

V and J are TRBV7-9 and TRBJ2-1, with D possibly called TRBD1 or TRBD2 (5 bases each). Germline values: CDR1 SEHNR, CDR2 FQNEAQ (reference sequence). Trimming stripped 4 bases from V and 6 bases from J, with 10 bases between. This CDR3 contains 13 residues. CDR3 region: CASSSRDLNEQFF. The DNA of the CDR3 is TGTGCCAGCAGCTCCCGGGACCTCAATGAGCAGTTCTTC. Full variable domain (rest looked up from reference TRBV7-9 and TRBJ2-1): DTGVSQNPRHKITKRGQNVTFRCDPISEHNRLYWYRQTLGQGPEFLTYFQNEAQLEKSRLLSDRFSAERPKGSFSTLEIQRTEQGDSAMYLCASSSRDLNEQFFGPGTRLTVL.

As to this clonotype: Given a much more abundant clone one base away, this may be a read error. V gene TRBV20-1 combines with J gene TRBJ2-1; D is possibly TRBD2 (6 bases). Germline assignment: CDR1 DFQATT and CDR2 SNEGSKA (reference sequence). Trimming pared 0 bases from V and 6 bases from J, leaving 15 bases between. The CDR3 totals 15 residues. The CDR3, as DNA: TGCAGTGCTAGAGATGGTAACGGGAGAGGCAATGAGCAGTTCTTC. Residues: CSARDGNGRGNEQFF.

This chain uses TRBV28 with TRBJ2-7, with 8 bases matching TRBD2. The germline V gene has CDR1 MDHEN and CDR2 SYDVKM. V lost 2 bases to trimming and J lost 0 bases; unmatched junction nucleotides: 12. The CDR3 is 18 residues long. The CDR3, as DNA: TGTGCCAGCAGTTTACGAAGCTTTGGCGGGAGGACCTCCTACGAGCAGTACTTC. Its protein is CASSLRSFGGRTSYEQYF.

This clonotype was recorded at least ten times. The gene calls are TRBV20-1 and TRBJ1-1; TRBD1 might be the D (5 bases). CDR1 is DFQATT, CDR2 SNEGSKA, per germline (reference sequence). V gave up 4 bases and J gave up 7 bases, with 13 bases separating them. This CDR3 region has 12 residues. The CDR3 protein is CSAIGDSLEAFF. The CDR3 DNA reads as TGCAGTGCTATTGGGGACTCCCTTGAAGCTTTCTTT.

This clonotype has a count of ten or more. The V gene is TRBV11-3, the J gene TRBJ2-1, with 9 bases fitting TRBD2. The J segment lost 6 bases and the V segment lost 0 bases, leaving 6 bases of the junction unmatched. In germline, CDR1 is SGHNT, CDR2 YENEEA. The CDR3 has 16 amino acids. The CDR3 sequence: CASSLDTGLATNEQFF. In DNA form, the CDR3 reads TGTGCCAGCAGCTTAGATACGGGACTAGCTACCAATGAGCAGTTCTTC. Based on the CDR3 plus reference TRBV11-3 and TRBJ2-1, the full variable domain is EAGVVQSPRYKIIEKKQPVAFWCNPISGHNTLYWYLQNLGQGPELLIRYENEEAVDDSQLPKDRFSAERLKGVDSTLKIQPAELGDSAVYLCASSLDTGLATNEQFFGPGTRLTVL.

This clonotype has ten or more counts. This chain joins TRBV5-1 and TRBJ2-3; D may be TRBD2 (6 bases). Trimming removed 4 bases from V and 4 bases from J, with 13 bases in between. Germline V gene data show CDR1 as SGHRS and CDR2 as YFSETQ. The CDR3 sequence is 14 residues long. The CDR3 nucleotides read TGCGCCAGCAGCCCGGGACTCCTACCAGATACGCAGTATTTT. This gives the protein CASSPGLLPDTQYF.

The sample holds many counts of this clonotype. The V call is TRBV11-2, the J call TRBJ1-1; no definite D call. CDR1 is SGHAT, CDR2 FQNNGV, per germline. V shed 1 base and J shed 6 bases, with 6 bases lying between them. The CDR3 runs to 12 residues. CDR3 nucleotide sequence: TGTGCCAGCAGCTTAGTTTTCCCTGAAGCTTTCTTT. The encoded protein is CASSLVFPEAFF. The full variable domain, with the rest looked up from reference TRBV11-2 and TRBJ1-1, is EAGVAQSPRYKIIEKRQSVAFWCNPISGHATLYWYQQILGQGPKLLIQFQNNGVVDDSQLPKDRFSAERLKGVDSTLKIQPAKLEDSAVYLCASSLVFPEAFFGQGTRLTVV.

This clonotype has a count of ten or more. The chain joins TRBV2 to TRBJ2-7, with 7 bases fitting TRBD2. Germline trimming cut 5 bases from V and 2 bases from J; bases unmatched to any gene: 9. CDR1 and CDR2 (germline): SNHLY, FYNNEI. There are 15 residues in the CDR3. The CDR3 DNA follows: TGTGCCAGCAGTTTTTCCGGGACTATAACCTACGAGCAGTACTTC. This sequence encodes CASSFSGTITYEQYF.

This clonotype showed up just a few times. V and J are TRBV28 and TRBJ1-5, with 7 bases aligning to TRBD1. Germline CDR1 reads MDHEN; CDR2 reads SYDVKM. The CDR3 is 13 residues long. Losses at the gene ends were 10 bases for V and 0 bases for J; bases not matched to a gene: 3. CDR3 sequence: CATRGVSNQPQHF. The CDR3 nucleotides read TGTGCCACCAGGGGGGTTAGCAATCAGCCCCAGCATTTT.

This clonotype was recorded at least ten times. The chain employs TRBV20-1 and TRBJ1-1; 9 positions agree with TRBD1. V trimming: 3 bases; J trimming: 2 bases; junction bases outside the gene matches: 4. Germline assignment: CDR1 DFQATT and CDR2 SNEGSKA (reference sequence). The CDR3 sequence is 14 residues long. This CDR3 is CSARETGGNTEAFF. DNA of the CDR3: TGCAGTGCTAGGGAAACAGGGGGCAACACTGAAGCTTTCTTT.

The chain combines TRBV11-2 with TRBJ1-4; D unclear. CDR1 SGHAT and CDR2 FQNNGV come from the germline V gene. Trimming left V 3 bases short and J 0 bases short, with 14 bases between. The CDR3 is made up of 17 amino acids. CDR3 residues: CASSFALGPATNEKLFF. DNA of the CDR3: TGTGCCAGCAGCTTCGCCCTTGGGCCTGCAACTAATGAAAAACTGTTTTTT.

Worth noting for this clonotype: A far larger clone is one base from this, pointing to a likely read error. The genes are TRBV27 and TRBJ1-2; D uncertain. CDR1 is MNHEY and CDR2 is SMNVEV in the germline V gene (reference sequence). The CDR3 is 17 residues long. V gave up 5 bases and J gave up 12 bases, with 31 bases separating them. The CDR3, as DNA: TGTGCCAGCAGTGGAGCCGGGTCTGGGCCTAACCTAGGAAGCCACACCTTC. Translated, it gives CASSGAGSGPNLGSHTF.

The chain links TRBV19 to TRBJ2-7, with TRBD1 matching 9 bases. Germline assignment: CDR1 LNHDA and CDR2 SQIVND (reference sequence). The CDR3 is 12 residues long. The V gene end was trimmed by 9 bases and the J gene end by 5 bases; junction bases not matched to a gene: 5. As DNA, the CDR3 is TGTGCCAGCGGACAGGGGATCAACGAGCAGTACTTC. Protein product: CASGQGINEQYF.

This chain joins TRBV12-3 or TRBV12-4 and TRBJ2-7; D unresolved. CDR3 size: 12 residues. V was clipped by 5 bases and J by 5 bases, with 10 bases between them. The CDR3 reads CASSPISHEQYF. The CDR3 DNA reads TGTGCCAGCAGTCCCATTTCCCACGAGCAGTACTTC.